This TCR beta chain stems from a study of regulatory T cells in long-lasting Graves disease. Building the TCR beta libraries relied on iRepertoire HTBI primers, and CDR3 regions underwent Arm-PCR. MiXCR, run by TCRdb on the multiplex PCR reads, gives a single entry per CDR3 protein. There are some 410,000 distinct CDR3 sequences in the sample; about a sixth occur only once, and roughly a tenth lies in the top ten. The V segment lost 3 bases and the J segment 7 bases; nucleotides outside the gene matches: 11. There are 15 residues in the CDR3. Germline CDR1 reads GTSNPN; CDR2 reads SVGIG (reference sequence). Time point described: newly diagnosed GD, antithyroid drugs for less than 3 months. PBMC-derived RNA was used for the TCR library. This clonotype was observed many times. This same sample was also taken into another study, of T cells in Graves' hyperthyroidism and ophthalmopathy.

The sequencing used peripheral blood mononuclear cells (PBMCs), collected at new diagnosis, from a patient treated with antithyroid drugs. This TCR was recovered from a woman aged 25 to 45 with Graves disease. V and J are TRBV30 and TRBJ1-5; 8 bases fit TRBD1. CDR3 sequence (DNA): TGTGCCTGGAGAGGTCGTCAGGGGGCTTCCCAGCCCCAGCATTTT. Translating it yields CAWRGRQGASQPQHF.